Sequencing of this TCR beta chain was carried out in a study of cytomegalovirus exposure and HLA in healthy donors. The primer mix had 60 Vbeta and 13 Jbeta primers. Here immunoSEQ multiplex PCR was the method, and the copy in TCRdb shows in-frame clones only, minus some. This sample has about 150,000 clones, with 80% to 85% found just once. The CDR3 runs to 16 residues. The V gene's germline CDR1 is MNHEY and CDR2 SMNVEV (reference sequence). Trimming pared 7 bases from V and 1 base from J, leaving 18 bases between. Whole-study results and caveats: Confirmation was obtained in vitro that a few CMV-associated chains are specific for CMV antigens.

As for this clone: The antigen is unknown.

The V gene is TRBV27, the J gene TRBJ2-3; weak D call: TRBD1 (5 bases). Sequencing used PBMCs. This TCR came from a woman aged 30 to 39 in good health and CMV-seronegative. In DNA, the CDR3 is TGTGCCAGCACCCCAGACCCTGACAGAGGCACAGATACGCAGTATTTT. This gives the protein CASTPDPDRGTDTQYF.